This record looks at one T cell receptor beta chain sequence and its context. These data come from a study of blood T cell repertoires in COVID-19. Study as a whole: The analysed material was cDNA or gDNA that came from T cells, B-cell-depleted T cells, or PBMCs.

V was shortened by 1 base and J by 5 bases, with 16 bases between the two germline ends. Germline V gives CDR1 SGHKS, CDR2 YYEKEE (reference sequence). This CDR3 is 16 amino acids long. Under the authors' procedure: Using reference gene primer amplification, nucleated cell counts were estimated. Here immunoSEQ multiplex PCR was the method, and the copy in TCRdb shows in-frame clones only, minus some. V, J and clone size reflect that table, while D and trimming were determined from the DNA. The sample consists of about 380,000 clones, around 84% of them appearing once. This sequence joins TRBV5-5 and TRBJ1-5, with a weak D call TRBD1 (6 bases). The sequence was collected from a human donor with acute or convalescent COVID-19. The donor label of this sample is uncertain. Material: peripheral blood. The CDR3 loop reads CASSLQPGQPHQPQHF. CDR3 DNA sequence: TGTGCCAGCAGCTTGCAACCGGGACAACCTCATCAGCCCCAGCATTTT.